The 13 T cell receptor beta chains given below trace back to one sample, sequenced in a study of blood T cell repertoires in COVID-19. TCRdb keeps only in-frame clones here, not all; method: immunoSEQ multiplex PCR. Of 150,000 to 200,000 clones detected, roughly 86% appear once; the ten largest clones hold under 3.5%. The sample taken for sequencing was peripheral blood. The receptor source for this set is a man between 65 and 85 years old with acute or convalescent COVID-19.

The CDR3 sequence is CASSGRGGNGEQYF. CDR3 DNA: TGTGCCAGCAGTGGACGGGGGGGAAATGGCGAGCAGTACTTC. V and J are TRBV2 and TRBJ2-7, with TRBD2 matching over 8 bases. Germline V gene sequence: CDR1 SNHLY, CDR2 FYNNEI. The V segment lost 4 bases and the J segment 6 bases; nucleotides outside the gene matches: 8. The CDR3 length is 14 residues.

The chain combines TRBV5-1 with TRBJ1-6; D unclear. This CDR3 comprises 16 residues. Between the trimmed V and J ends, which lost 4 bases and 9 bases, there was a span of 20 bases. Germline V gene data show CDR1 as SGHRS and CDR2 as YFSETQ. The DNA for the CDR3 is TGCGCCAGCAGCCATAGCGGACGGGGATTGGCTTCACCCCTCCACTTT. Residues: CASSHSGRGLASPLHF.

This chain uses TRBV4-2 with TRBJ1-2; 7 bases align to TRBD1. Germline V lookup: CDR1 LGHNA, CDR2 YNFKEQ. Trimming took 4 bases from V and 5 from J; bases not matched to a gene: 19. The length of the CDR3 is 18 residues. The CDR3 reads CASSPRAHTGADEYGYTF. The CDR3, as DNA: TGTGCCAGCAGCCCCCGGGCCCACACAGGGGCGGATGAGTATGGCTACACCTTC.

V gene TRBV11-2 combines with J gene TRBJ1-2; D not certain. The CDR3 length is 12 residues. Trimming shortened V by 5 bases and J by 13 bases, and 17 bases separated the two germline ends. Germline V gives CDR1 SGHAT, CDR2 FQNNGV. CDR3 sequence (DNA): TGTGCCAGCAGCGACCTATGGGAGGGAAGCACCTTC. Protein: CASSDLWEGSTF.

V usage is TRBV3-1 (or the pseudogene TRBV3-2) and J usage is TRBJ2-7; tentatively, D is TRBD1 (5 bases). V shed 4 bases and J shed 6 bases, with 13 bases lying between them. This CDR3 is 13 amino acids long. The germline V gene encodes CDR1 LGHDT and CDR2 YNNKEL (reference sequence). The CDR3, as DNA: TGTGCCAGCAGCCTGGGTTGGCAGGGCGAGCAGTACTTC. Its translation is CASSLGWQGEQYF.

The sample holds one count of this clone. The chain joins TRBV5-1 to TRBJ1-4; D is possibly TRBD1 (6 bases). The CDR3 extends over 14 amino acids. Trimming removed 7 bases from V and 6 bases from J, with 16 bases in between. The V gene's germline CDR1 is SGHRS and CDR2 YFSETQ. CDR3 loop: CASHSGQPHEKLFF. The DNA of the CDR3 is TGCGCCAGCCACTCCGGACAGCCCCATGAAAAACTGTTTTTT.

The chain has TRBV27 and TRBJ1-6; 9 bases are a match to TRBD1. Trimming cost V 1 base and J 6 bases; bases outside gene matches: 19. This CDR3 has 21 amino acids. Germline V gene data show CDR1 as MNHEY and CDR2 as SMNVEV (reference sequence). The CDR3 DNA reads TGTGCCAGCAGTTTATTTACCCTTACCGGGACAGGGCTGGGCTTTAATTCACCCCTCCACTTT. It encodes CASSLFTLTGTGLGFNSPLHF.

The CDR3 DNA follows: TGTGCCAGCAGCTTGGCCCCTAGCTCCTATAATTCACCCCTCCACTTT. As protein: CASSLAPSSYNSPLHF. J is TRBJ1-6 and V is TRBV5-4; unclear D gene. This CDR3 spans 16 amino acids. V lost 0 bases to trimming and J lost 0 bases, with 7 bases between them. Germline V lookup: CDR1 SGHNT, CDR2 YYREEE (reference sequence).

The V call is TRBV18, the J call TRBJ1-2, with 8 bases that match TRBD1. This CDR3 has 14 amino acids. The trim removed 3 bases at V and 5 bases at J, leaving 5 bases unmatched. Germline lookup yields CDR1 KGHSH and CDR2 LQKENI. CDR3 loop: CASSPGQVTYGYTF. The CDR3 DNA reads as TGTGCCAGCTCACCGGGACAGGTGACATATGGCTACACCTTC.

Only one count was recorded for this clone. DNA of the CDR3: TGTGCCAGCAGTACCGGGGGTAGCAATCAGCCCCAGCATTTT. This gives the protein CASSTGGSNQPQHF. The J gene is TRBJ1-5, the V gene TRBV27; D is perhaps TRBD1 (5 bases). Germline values: CDR1 MNHEY, CDR2 SMNVEV (reference sequence). There are 14 residues in the CDR3. V lost 5 bases, J lost 0 bases, and 8 bases lay in between.

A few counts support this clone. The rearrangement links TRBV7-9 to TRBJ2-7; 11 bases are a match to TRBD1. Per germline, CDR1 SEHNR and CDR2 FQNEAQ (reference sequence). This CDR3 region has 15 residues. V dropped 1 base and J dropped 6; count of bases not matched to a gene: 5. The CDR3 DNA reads TGTGCCAGCAGCTTAGGGGACAGGGGGACTCTCGAGCAGTACTTC. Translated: CASSLGDRGTLEQYF.

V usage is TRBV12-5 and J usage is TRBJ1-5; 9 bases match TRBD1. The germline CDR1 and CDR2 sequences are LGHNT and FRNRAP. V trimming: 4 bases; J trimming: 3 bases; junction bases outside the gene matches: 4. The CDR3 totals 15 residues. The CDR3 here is CASGSGQGLNQPQHF. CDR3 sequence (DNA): TGTGCTAGTGGTTCTGGACAGGGGCTCAATCAGCCCCAGCATTTT.

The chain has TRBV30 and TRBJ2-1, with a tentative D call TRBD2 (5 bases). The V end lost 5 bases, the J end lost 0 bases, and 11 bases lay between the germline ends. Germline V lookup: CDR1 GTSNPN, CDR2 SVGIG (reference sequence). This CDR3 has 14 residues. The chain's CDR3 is CAWLAMSSYNEQFF. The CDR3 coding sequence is TGTGCCTGGTTAGCGATGAGCTCCTACAATGAGCAGTTCTTC.